This T cell receptor (beta chain) was sequenced in a study of sequential checkpoint blockade in melanoma. Whole-study context: Patients were randomized 1:1 to nivolumab-then-ipilimumab or ipilimumab-then-nivolumab first-line.

Germline CDR1 SGHDT, CDR2 YYEEEE. The CDR3 extends over 14 amino acids. V lost 3 bases and J lost 4; bases outside the gene matches: 6. Noted treatment: randomized to nivolumab then ipilimumab (arm A) or the reverse (arm B). None of the patients previously received DNA-damaging chemotherapy. Clones were sequenced by immunoSEQ multiplex PCR, and TCRdb holds only the in-frame ones, with some missing. The repertoire holds around 34,000 clones, with more than 65% as singletons. Sequenced here: CD8+ T cells sorted from blood (inferred from file names), sampled from a patient given nivolumab and ipilimumab in sequence. The V and J genes are TRBV5-6 and TRBJ2-5; TRBD1 aligns across 7 bases. The receptor's source is a human donor with melanoma. CDR3 nucleotides: TGTGCCAGCAGCTACGACAGGGATACAGAGACCCAGTACTTC. Its translation: CASSYDRDTETQYF.